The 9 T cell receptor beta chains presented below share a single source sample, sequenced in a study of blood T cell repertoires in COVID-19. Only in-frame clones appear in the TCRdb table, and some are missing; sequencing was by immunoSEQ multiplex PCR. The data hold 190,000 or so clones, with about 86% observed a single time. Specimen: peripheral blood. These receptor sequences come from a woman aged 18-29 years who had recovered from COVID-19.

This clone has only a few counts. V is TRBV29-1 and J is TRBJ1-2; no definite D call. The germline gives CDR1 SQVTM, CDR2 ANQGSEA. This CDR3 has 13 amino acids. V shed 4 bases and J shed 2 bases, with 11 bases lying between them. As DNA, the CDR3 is TGCAGCGTTGTAAGGAGTTCCAACTATGGCTACACCTTC. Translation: CSVVRSSNYGYTF.

The CDR3 loop is CASSFRTGVREPQHF. CDR3 DNA sequence: TGTGCCAGCAGCTTTAGGACAGGCGTTCGTGAGCCCCAGCATTTT. The chain links TRBV7-2 to TRBJ1-5; 7 bases agree with TRBD1. The trim removed 3 bases at V and 8 bases at J, leaving 10 bases unmatched. This CDR3 is built from 15 residues. In germline, CDR1 is SGHTA, CDR2 FQGNSA.

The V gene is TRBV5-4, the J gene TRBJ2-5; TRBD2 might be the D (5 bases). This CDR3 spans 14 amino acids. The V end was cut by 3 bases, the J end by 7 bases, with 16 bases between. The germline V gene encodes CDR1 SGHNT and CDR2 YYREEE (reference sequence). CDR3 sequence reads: CASSSDFADGTQYF. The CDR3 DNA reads TGTGCCAGCAGCTCGGACTTCGCCGATGGGACCCAGTACTTC.

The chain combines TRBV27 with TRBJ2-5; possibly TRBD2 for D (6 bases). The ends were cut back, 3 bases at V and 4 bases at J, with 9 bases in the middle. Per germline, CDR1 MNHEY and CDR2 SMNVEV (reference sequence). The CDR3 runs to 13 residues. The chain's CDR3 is CASSFFGGETQYF. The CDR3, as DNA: TGTGCCAGCAGTTTTTTCGGGGGAGAGACCCAGTACTTC.

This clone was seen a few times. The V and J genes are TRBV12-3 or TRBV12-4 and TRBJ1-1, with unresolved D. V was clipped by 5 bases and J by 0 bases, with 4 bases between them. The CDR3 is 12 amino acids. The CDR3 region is CASSVLNTEAFF. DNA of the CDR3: TGTGCCAGCAGTGTCTTGAACACTGAAGCTTTCTTT.

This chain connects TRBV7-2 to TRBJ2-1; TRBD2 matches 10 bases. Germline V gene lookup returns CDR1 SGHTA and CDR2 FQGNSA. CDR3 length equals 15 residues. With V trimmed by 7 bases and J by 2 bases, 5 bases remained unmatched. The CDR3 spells CASTNSGRTYNEQFF. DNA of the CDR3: TGTGCCAGCACCAATAGCGGGAGGACCTACAATGAGCAGTTCTTC.

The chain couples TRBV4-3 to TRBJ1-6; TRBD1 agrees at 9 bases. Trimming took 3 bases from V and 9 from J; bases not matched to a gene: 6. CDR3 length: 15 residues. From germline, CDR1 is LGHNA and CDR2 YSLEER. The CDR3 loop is CASSHTRDRVSPLHF. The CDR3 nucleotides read TGCGCCAGCAGCCACACCCGGGACAGGGTTTCACCCCTCCACTTT.

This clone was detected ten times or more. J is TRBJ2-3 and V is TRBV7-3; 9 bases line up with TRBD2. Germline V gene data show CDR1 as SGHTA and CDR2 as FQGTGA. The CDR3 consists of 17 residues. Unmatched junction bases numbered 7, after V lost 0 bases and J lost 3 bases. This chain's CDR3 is CASSLTGLAGLTDTQYF. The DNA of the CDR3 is TGTGCCAGCAGCTTAACAGGGCTAGCGGGACTGACAGATACGCAGTATTTT.

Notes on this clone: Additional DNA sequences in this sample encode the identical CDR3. In DNA, the CDR3 is TGTGCCAGCAGCTTAGGGAGCTCTGGAAACACCATATATTTT. Its translation is CASSLGSSGNTIYF. The chain has TRBV7-8 and TRBJ1-3, with D unresolved. V dropped 1 base and J dropped 0 bases, with 4 bases sitting between them. Germline V gene sequence: CDR1 SGHVS, CDR2 FQNEAQ. The CDR3 has 14 amino acids.